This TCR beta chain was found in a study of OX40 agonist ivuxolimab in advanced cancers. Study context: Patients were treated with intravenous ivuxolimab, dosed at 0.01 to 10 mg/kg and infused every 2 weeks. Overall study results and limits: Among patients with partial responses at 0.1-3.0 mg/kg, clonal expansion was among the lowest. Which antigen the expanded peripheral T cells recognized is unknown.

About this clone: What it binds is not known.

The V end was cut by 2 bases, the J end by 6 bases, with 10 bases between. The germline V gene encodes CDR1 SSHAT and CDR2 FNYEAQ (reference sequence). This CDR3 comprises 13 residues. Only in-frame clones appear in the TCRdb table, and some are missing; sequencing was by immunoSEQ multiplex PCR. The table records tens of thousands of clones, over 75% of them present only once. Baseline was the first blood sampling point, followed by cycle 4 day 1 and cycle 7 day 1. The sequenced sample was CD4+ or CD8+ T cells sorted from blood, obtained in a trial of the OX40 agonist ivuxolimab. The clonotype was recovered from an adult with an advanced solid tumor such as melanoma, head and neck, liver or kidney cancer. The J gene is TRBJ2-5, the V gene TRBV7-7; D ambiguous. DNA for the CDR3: TGTGCCAGCAGCTTAAGCGTCAGAAAGACCCAGTACTTC. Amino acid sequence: CASSLSVRKTQYF.